This T cell receptor beta chain was recorded in a study of blood T cell repertoires in COVID-19. In germline, CDR1 is DFQATT, CDR2 SNEGSKA (reference sequence). The ends were cut back, 3 bases at V and 0 bases at J, with 12 bases in the middle. The CDR3 contains 15 residues. Repertoires were generated with immunoSEQ multiplex PCR, while TCRdb's copy carries only in-frame clones and drops some. The sample consists of about 99,000 clones, about 86% of them appearing once. This chain uses TRBV20-1 with TRBJ1-5; D not certain. The receptor comes from a man aged 50-60 years with COVID-19, enrolled during active disease. Sequenced sample: peripheral blood. CDR3 loop: CSASISSFSNQPQHF. For the CDR3, the DNA is TGCAGTGCTAGTATTTCTTCTTTTAGCAATCAGCCCCAGCATTTT.